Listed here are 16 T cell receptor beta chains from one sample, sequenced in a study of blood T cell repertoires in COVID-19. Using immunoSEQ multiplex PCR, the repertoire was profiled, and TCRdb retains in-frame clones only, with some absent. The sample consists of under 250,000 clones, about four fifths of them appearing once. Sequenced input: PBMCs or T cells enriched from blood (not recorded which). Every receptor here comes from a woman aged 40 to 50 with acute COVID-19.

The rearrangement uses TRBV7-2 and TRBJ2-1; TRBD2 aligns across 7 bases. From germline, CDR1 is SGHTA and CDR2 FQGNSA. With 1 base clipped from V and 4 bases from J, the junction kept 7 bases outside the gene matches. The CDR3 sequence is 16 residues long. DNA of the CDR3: TGTGCCAGCAGCTTAGGACTAGCCCGACGGTACAATGAGCAGTTCTTC. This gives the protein CASSLGLARRYNEQFF.

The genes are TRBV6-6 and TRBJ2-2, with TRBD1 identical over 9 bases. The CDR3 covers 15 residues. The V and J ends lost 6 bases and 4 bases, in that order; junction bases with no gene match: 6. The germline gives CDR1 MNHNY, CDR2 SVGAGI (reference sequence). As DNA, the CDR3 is TGTGCCAGCAGCCGGGGACAGGGAGGCACCGGGGAGCTGTTTTTT. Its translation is CASSRGQGGTGELFF.

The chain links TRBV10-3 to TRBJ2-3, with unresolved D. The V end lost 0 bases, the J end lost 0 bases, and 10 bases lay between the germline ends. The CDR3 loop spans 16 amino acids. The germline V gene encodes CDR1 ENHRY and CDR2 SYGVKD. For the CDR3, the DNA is TGTGCCATCAGTGAGTCGGTGGGCTCCAGCACAGATACGCAGTATTTT. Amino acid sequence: CAISESVGSSTDTQYF.

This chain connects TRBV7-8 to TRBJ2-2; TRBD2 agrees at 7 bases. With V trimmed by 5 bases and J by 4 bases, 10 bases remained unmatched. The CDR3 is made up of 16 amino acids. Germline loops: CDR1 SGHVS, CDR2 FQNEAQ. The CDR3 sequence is CASSRGASGRTGELFF. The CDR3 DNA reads TGTGCCAGCAGCCGTGGGGCTAGCGGACGCACCGGGGAGCTGTTTTTT.

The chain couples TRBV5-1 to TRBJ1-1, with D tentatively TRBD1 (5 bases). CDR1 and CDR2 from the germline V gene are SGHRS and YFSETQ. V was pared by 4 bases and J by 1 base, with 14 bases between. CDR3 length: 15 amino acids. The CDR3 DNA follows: TGCGCCAGCAGCGTGAAAGGGGATGGGAACACTGAAGCTTTCTTT. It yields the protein CASSVKGDGNTEAFF.

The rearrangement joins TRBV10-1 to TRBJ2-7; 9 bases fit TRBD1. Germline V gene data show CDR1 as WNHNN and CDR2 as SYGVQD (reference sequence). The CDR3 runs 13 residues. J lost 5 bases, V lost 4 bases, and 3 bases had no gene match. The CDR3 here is CASSARQGDEQYF. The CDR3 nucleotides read TGCGCCAGCAGTGCCCGACAGGGGGACGAGCAGTACTTC.

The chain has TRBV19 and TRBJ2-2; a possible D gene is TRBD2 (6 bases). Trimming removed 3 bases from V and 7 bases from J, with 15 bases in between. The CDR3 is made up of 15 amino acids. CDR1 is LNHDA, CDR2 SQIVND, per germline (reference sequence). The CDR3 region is CASSMTRGSHGELFF. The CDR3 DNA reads TGTGCCAGTAGTATGACGCGGGGCAGCCACGGGGAGCTGTTTTTT.

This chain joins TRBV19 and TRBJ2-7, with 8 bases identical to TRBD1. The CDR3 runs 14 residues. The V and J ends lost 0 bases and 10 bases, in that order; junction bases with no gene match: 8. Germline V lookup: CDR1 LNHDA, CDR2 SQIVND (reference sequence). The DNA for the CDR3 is TGTGCCAGTAGTATAGATCGGGGCAGGGGGCGACAGTACTTC. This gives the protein CASSIDRGRGRQYF. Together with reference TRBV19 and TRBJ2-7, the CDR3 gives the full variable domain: DGGITQSPKYLFRKEGQNVTLSCEQNLNHDAMYWYRQDPGQGLRLIYYSQIVNDFQKGDIAEGYSVSREKKESFPLTVTSAQKNPTAFYLCASSIDRGRGRQYFGPGTRLTVT.

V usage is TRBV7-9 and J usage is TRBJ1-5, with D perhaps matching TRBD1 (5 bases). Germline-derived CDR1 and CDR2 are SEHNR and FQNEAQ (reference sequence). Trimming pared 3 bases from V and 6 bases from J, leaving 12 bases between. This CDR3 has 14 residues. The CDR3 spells CASSFGTAGQPQHF. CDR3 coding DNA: TGTGCCAGCAGCTTCGGGACTGCCGGTCAGCCCCAGCATTTT.

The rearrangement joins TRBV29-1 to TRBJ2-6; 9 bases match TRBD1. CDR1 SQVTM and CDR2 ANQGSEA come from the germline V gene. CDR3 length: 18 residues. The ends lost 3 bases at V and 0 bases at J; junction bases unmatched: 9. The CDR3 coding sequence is TGCAGCGTTGAGCAACACAGGGGGCTTTCCTCTGGGGCCAACGTCCTGACTTTC. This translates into CSVEQHRGLSSGANVLTF.

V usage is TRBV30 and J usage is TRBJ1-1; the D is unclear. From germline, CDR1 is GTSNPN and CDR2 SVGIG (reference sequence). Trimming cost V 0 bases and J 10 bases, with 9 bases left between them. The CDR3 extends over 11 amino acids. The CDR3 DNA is TGTGCCTGGAGTGTAGTGGTCGGAGCTTTCTTT. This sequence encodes CAWSVVVGAFF. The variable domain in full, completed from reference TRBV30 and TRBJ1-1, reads SQTIHQWPATLVQPVGSPLSLECTVEGTSNPNLYWYRQAAGRGLQLLFYSVGIGQISSEVPQNLSASRPQDRQFILSSKKLLLSDSGFYLCAWSVVVGAFFGQGTRLTVV.

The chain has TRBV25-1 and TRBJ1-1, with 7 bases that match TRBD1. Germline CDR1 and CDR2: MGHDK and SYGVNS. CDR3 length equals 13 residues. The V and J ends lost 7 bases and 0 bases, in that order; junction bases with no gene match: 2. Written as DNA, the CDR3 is TGTGCCAGCAAGGGACAGATGAACACTGAAGCTTTCTTT. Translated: CASKGQMNTEAFF.

The CDR3 DNA reads as TGTGCCAGCAGCGTTAATAGCAATCAGCCCCAGCATTTT. Protein: CASSVNSNQPQHF. The J gene is TRBJ1-5, the V gene TRBV9; D unclear. Trimming took 2 bases from V and 0 from J, leaving 3 bases between them. From germline, CDR1 is SGDLS and CDR2 YYNGEE. The CDR3 is made up of 13 amino acids.

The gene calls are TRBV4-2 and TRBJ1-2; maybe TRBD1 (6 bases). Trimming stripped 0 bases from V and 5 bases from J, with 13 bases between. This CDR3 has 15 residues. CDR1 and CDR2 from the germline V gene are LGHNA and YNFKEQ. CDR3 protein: CASSQDQGLGYGYTF. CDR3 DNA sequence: TGTGCCAGCAGCCAAGACCAGGGGCTCGGGTATGGCTACACCTTC.

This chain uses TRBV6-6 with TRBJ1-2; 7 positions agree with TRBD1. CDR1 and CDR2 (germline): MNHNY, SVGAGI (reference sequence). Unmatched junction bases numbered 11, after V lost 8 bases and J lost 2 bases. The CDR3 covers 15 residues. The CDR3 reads CASRLLTGKNYGYTF. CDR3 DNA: TGTGCCAGCCGACTTTTGACAGGGAAAAACTATGGCTACACCTTC.

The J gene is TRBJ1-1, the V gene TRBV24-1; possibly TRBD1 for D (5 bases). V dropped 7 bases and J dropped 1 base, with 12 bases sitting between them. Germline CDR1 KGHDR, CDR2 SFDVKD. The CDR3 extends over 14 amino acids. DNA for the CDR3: TGTGCCACCAGGGCTTTAGGGGAGAACACTGAAGCTTTCTTT. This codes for CATRALGENTEAFF.